This TCR beta chain was recovered during a study of shared clonotypes between healthy human individuals. About the research overall: The donor group consisted of two women and a few men, aged 18 to 49. Study-wide results and caveats: It was observed that roughly 5.5% of naive CD4 clonotypes were shared across several donors. Donors were few, which limited the genetic and exposure-history diversity represented.

Cells designated naive CD8 were CD45RO-negative and were positively selected for CCR7, with terminally differentiated effector memory CD45RA+ cells excluded. The CDR3 consists of 15 residues. Germline CDR1 SGHNT, CDR2 YYREEE (reference sequence). V was pared by 4 bases and J by 4 bases, with 6 bases of the junction left unmatched. In the case of this clone: Its antigen remains unidentified.

The input for sorted-subset replicate PCRs was around 210 ng DNA, about 29,000 T cell genomes. Only in-frame clones appear in the TCRdb table, and some are missing; sequencing was by immunoSEQ multiplex PCR. The sample contains under 850,000 clones, roughly 92% of which appear only once. The chain recombines TRBV5-4 with TRBJ2-1, with 9 bases matching TRBD1. Material for sequencing was naive CD8+ T cells sorted from blood. The TCR comes from a man aged 25-45 years in good health. CDR3 loop: CASSPQGTGYNEQFF. Written as DNA, the CDR3 is TGTGCCAGCAGCCCACAAGGGACAGGGTACAATGAGCAGTTCTTC.